Presented here are 25 T cell receptor beta chains from one specimen sequenced in a study of blood T cell repertoires in COVID-19. This table comes from immunoSEQ multiplex PCR, and its TCRdb copy is limited to in-frame clones, with some not included. Of around 68,000 clones listed, about nine tenths are singletons. The sequencing input was peripheral blood. Receptors originate from a woman aged 50 to 60 with acute or convalescent COVID-19.

The chain carries TRBV19 and TRBJ1-2; D ambiguous. Per the germline V gene, CDR1 is LNHDA and CDR2 is SQIVND (reference sequence). V lost 3 bases, J lost 7 bases, and 15 bases lay in between. There are 14 residues in the CDR3. CDR3 sequence: CASSIAGERLGYTF. The CDR3 nucleotides read TGTGCCAGTAGTATCGCCGGGGAGAGGCTTGGCTACACCTTC. Together with reference TRBV19 and TRBJ1-2, the CDR3 gives the full variable domain: DGGITQSPKYLFRKEGQNVTLSCEQNLNHDAMYWYRQDPGQGLRLIYYSQIVNDFQKGDIAEGYSVSREKKESFPLTVTSAQKNPTAFYLCASSIAGERLGYTFGSGTRLTVV.

V is TRBV5-4 and J is TRBJ1-2, with a tentative D call TRBD1 (5 bases). Trimming cost V 5 bases and J 5 bases, with 13 bases left between them. Germline CDR1 and CDR2: SGHNT and YYREEE (reference sequence). CDR3 length: 13 amino acids. CDR3 coding DNA: TGTGCCAGCAGTTCCACTACAGGATATGGCTACACCTTC. It codes for CASSSTTGYGYTF.

The chain uses TRBV28 and TRBJ1-1, with 8 bases matching TRBD1. Trimming removed 1 base from V and 6 bases from J; junction bases left unmatched: 4. CDR3 length: 14 residues. Germline CDR1 and CDR2: MDHEN and SYDVKM. The CDR3: CASSLSGTGPEAFF. DNA of the CDR3: TGTGCCAGCAGTTTATCCGGGACAGGTCCTGAAGCTTTCTTT. The full variable domain, rest sourced from reference TRBV28 and TRBJ1-1, is DVKVTQSSRYLVKRTGEKVFLECVQDMDHENMFWYRQDPGLGLRLIYFSYDVKMKEKGDIPEGYSVSREKKERFSLILESASTNQTSMYLCASSLSGTGPEAFFGQGTRLTVV.

The chain couples TRBV30 to TRBJ2-7; D might be TRBD2 (6 bases). The V gene's germline CDR1 is GTSNPN and CDR2 SVGIG (reference sequence). The CDR3 totals 15 residues. V was clipped by 2 bases and J by 0 bases, with 14 bases between them. In nucleotides, the CDR3 is TGTGCCTGGAGTTATGGGGACTGGCGCTCCTACGAGCAGTACTTC. Its translation is CAWSYGDWRSYEQYF.

The DNA for the CDR3 is TGCGCCAGCAGCTTGGGTGGGCTTTGGAACACCGGGGAGCTGTTTTTT. Amino acid sequence: CASSLGGLWNTGELFF. The J gene is TRBJ2-2, the V gene TRBV5-1, with D unclear. With 0 bases removed from V and 1 base from J, the gap between germline ends came to 10 bases. This CDR3 has 16 amino acids. Germline CDR1 and CDR2: SGHRS and YFSETQ.

The V call is TRBV27, the J call TRBJ1-1, with 11 nucleotides matching TRBD1. Unmatched junction bases numbered 4, after V lost 5 bases and J lost 2 bases. Germline CDR1 and CDR2: MNHEY and SMNVEV (reference sequence). There are 15 residues in the CDR3. The CDR3 DNA reads as TGTGCCAGCAGTCCGGGGACAGGGGGAAACACTGAAGCTTTCTTT. This encodes CASSPGTGGNTEAFF.

The rearrangement joins TRBV30 to TRBJ1-5; D remains unclear. The CDR3 contains 14 residues. V was clipped by 0 bases and J by 7 bases, with 13 bases between them. Germline CDR1 is GTSNPN and CDR2 is SVGIG (reference sequence). CDR3 loop: CAWSVLLSGQPQHF. In DNA form, the CDR3 reads TGTGCCTGGAGTGTACTACTCTCGGGGCAGCCCCAGCATTTT.

In DNA, the CDR3 is TGTGCCAGTAGTATCCAAAACGACGGACTAGCGGGTAGATTCAAGGACAATGAGCAGTTCTTC. This encodes CASSIQNDGLAGRFKDNEQFF. This chain links TRBV19 with TRBJ2-1; TRBD2 matches at 11 bases. The germline V gene has CDR1 LNHDA and CDR2 SQIVND (reference sequence). Losses at the gene ends were 3 bases for V and 5 bases for J; bases not matched to a gene: 21. The CDR3 extends over 21 amino acids.

The chain uses TRBV3-1 (or the pseudogene TRBV3-2) and TRBJ1-3; D is uncertain. The germline V gene has CDR1 LGHDT and CDR2 YNNKEL (reference sequence). This CDR3 spans 15 amino acids. V was pared by 5 bases and J by 6 bases, with 17 bases between. The CDR3 DNA follows: TGTGCCAGCAGCTCGACTCTTTCCCCCGAAAACACCATATATTTT. This sequence encodes CASSSTLSPENTIYF.

The rearrangement uses TRBV30 and TRBJ1-1, with 8 bases that match TRBD1. Germline V CDR1 and CDR2: GTSNPN, SVGIG (reference sequence). V lost 7 bases, J lost 0 bases, and 7 bases stayed unmatched. The CDR3 has 14 amino acids. This chain's CDR3 is CAFTGGVMNTEAFF. CDR3 nucleotides: TGTGCCTTCACAGGGGGAGTAATGAACACTGAAGCTTTCTTT.

The chain has TRBV15 and TRBJ1-4, with D possibly being TRBD1 (5 bases). The CDR3 spans 15 residues. Trimming removed 0 bases from V and 5 bases from J, with 10 bases in between. Per germline, CDR1 LNHNV and CDR2 YYDKDF (reference sequence). CDR3 sequence reads: CATSRDGGGNEKLFF. Here the CDR3 DNA reads TGTGCCACCAGCAGAGATGGGGGAGGGAATGAAAAACTGTTTTTT.

The rearrangement uses TRBV3-1 (or the pseudogene TRBV3-2) and TRBJ1-2, with 11 bases identical to TRBD1. This CDR3 region has 16 residues. Trimming cost V 1 base and J 5 bases; bases outside gene matches: 6. The V gene's germline CDR1 is LGHDT and CDR2 YNNKEL (reference sequence). CDR3 sequence reads: CASSQGIGQGAYGYTF. In nucleotides, the CDR3 is TGTGCCAGCAGCCAAGGAATTGGACAGGGGGCTTATGGCTACACCTTC.

This clone has just one count. The chain recombines TRBV9 with TRBJ1-1, with TRBD1 matching over 9 bases. Germline V gene data show CDR1 as SGDLS and CDR2 as YYNGEE. The CDR3 has 19 residues. The J segment lost 2 bases and the V segment lost 4 bases, leaving 18 bases of the junction unmatched. In DNA form, the CDR3 reads TGTGCCAGCAGCCCCCGAATTTCTGATAGGGACAGGGCAAACACTGAAGCTTTCTTT. This translates into CASSPRISDRDRANTEAFF. The full variable domain, in which reference TRBV9 and TRBJ1-1 provide the parts outside the CDR3, is DSGVTQTPKHLITATGQRVTLRCSPRSGDLSVYWYQQSLDQGLQFLIQYYNGEERAKGNILERFSAQQFPDLHSELNLSSLELGDSALYFCASSPRISDRDRANTEAFFGQGTRLTVV.

This chain connects TRBV19 to TRBJ2-2, with unresolved D. This CDR3 comprises 14 residues. CDR1 is LNHDA, CDR2 SQIVND, per germline (reference sequence). Trimming cost V 10 bases and J 1 base, with 13 bases left between them. The CDR3 nucleotides are TGTGCCACCTCCCTGGGCATGAACACCGGGGAGCTGTTTTTT. It is translated as CATSLGMNTGELFF.

This rearrangement joins TRBV7-6 to TRBJ2-1; 13 bases agree with TRBD2. Per the germline V gene, CDR1 is SGHVS and CDR2 is FNYEAQ. The CDR3 spans 15 residues. With 3 bases clipped from V and 7 bases from J, the junction kept 3 bases outside the gene matches. The CDR3 loop reads CASSFPGLAGNEQFF. In nucleotides, the CDR3 is TGTGCCAGCAGCTTTCCGGGACTAGCGGGGAATGAGCAGTTCTTC.

For this clone: One end of the junction is discordant with germline, which a read error may explain. The V and J genes are TRBV5-4 and TRBJ2-2; D unresolved. The CDR3 extends over 15 amino acids. CDR1 and CDR2 from the germline V gene are SGHNT and YYREEE (reference sequence). CDR3 nucleotides: TGTGCCAGCAGCTCAGAACTAAGGAACCCCGGGGAGCTGTTTTTT. This gives the protein CASSSELRNPGELFF.

This sequence joins TRBV6-6 and TRBJ1-2, with D possibly being TRBD1 (6 bases). V gave up 4 bases and J gave up 3 bases, with 12 bases separating them. The CDR3 has 14 amino acids. Germline loops: CDR1 MNHNY, CDR2 SVGAGI (reference sequence). This CDR3 reads CASSFDRTDYGYTF. The CDR3 DNA reads TGTGCCAGCAGTTTTGACAGGACGGACTATGGCTACACCTTC.

The V gene is TRBV10-2, the J gene TRBJ1-5, with a weak D call TRBD1 (5 bases). The germline gives CDR1 WSHSY, CDR2 SAAADI. Trimming shortened V by 4 bases and J by 7 bases, and 11 bases separated the two germline ends. The CDR3 totals 13 residues. The CDR3 sequence is CASSAGTHQPQHF. The CDR3 region has the DNA TGCGCCAGCAGTGCCGGGACTCACCAGCCCCAGCATTTT.

The rearrangement links TRBV21-1 to TRBJ1-4; the table's D gene call, TRBD1, was not cross checked with the DNA. TRBV21-1 is a pseudogene. This CDR3 has 15 residues. The CDR3 DNA is TGTGCCAGCAGCAAAGCGCAGGGCTTTAATGAAAAACTGTTTTTT. It translates to CASSKAQGFNEKLFF.

This rearrangement joins TRBV30 to TRBJ1-4; no clear D. Per germline, CDR1 GTSNPN and CDR2 SVGIG (reference sequence). V was pared by 1 base and J by 6 bases, with 9 bases between. The CDR3 extends over 13 amino acids. The CDR3 bases are TGTGCCTGGAGTGGCACAGTGGATGAAAAACTGTTTTTT. The encoded protein is CAWSGTVDEKLFF.

The V call is TRBV5-4, the J call TRBJ1-2, with a possible D match to TRBD1 (5 bases). Germline assignment: CDR1 SGHNT and CDR2 YYREEE (reference sequence). This CDR3 contains 12 residues. V lost 3 bases, J lost 5 bases, and 8 bases lay in between. CDR3 sequence reads: CASSSDRYGYTF. CDR3 in DNA: TGTGCCAGCAGCTCTGACAGATATGGCTACACCTTC.

V gene TRBV7-8 combines with J gene TRBJ2-1; D is perhaps TRBD2 (5 bases). V lost 5 bases and J 10 bases, leaving 27 bases between the germline ends. In germline, CDR1 is SGHVS, CDR2 FQNEAQ. The CDR3 is 17 amino acids. The DNA for the CDR3 is TGTGCCAGCAGCGTCACACCGAGCCAAGCGGCCCGAGGGGAGCAGTTCTTC. Encoded protein: CASSVTPSQAARGEQFF.

The chain carries TRBV28 and TRBJ1-5; tentatively, D is TRBD1 (6 bases). V lost 7 bases and J lost 14, with 21 bases in between. This CDR3 spans 13 amino acids. Germline assignment: CDR1 MDHEN and CDR2 SYDVKM. The CDR3 DNA is TGTGCCAGCACCGTGGGGGGGGACACCGGGAAGCATTTT. Amino acids: CASTVGGDTGKHF.

The chain combines TRBV14 with TRBJ1-2; D is perhaps TRBD1 (6 bases). The germline V and J ends were trimmed by 0 bases and 4 bases, with 9 bases remaining between them. Per germline, CDR1 SGHDN and CDR2 FVKESK. This CDR3 region has 14 residues. CDR3: CASSQDQGSYGYTF. As DNA, the CDR3 is TGTGCCAGCAGCCAAGATCAGGGGAGCTATGGCTACACCTTC.

The rearrangement links TRBV15 to TRBJ2-2; D is uncertain. Germline CDR1 is LNHNV and CDR2 is YYDKDF (reference sequence). The CDR3 totals 17 residues. Trimming removed 0 bases from V and 6 bases from J, with 17 bases in between. The CDR3 is CATSRDSPLVIPGELFF. CDR3 DNA sequence: TGTGCCACCAGCAGAGATAGTCCCCTTGTCATCCCCGGGGAGCTGTTTTTT.